This T cell receptor beta chain was captured in a study of OX40 agonist ivuxolimab in advanced cancers. Study-level results: The study did not work out the antigen specificity of the expanded peripheral T cells.

Only in-frame clones appear in the TCRdb table, and some are missing; sequencing was by immunoSEQ multiplex PCR. Of 73,000 or so clones listed, roughly nine tenths were seen once; the top ten hold around 0.46%. A note on this clone: Its antigen is unidentified.

Autoimmune disease history or systemic immunosuppression meant exclusion. V lost 5 bases, J lost 8 bases, and 15 bases lay in between. Germline V gives CDR1 MRHNA, CDR2 SNTAGT. CDR3 size: 13 residues. The receptor was derived from an adult with an advanced solid tumor such as melanoma, head and neck, liver or kidney cancer. V is TRBV6-4 and J is TRBJ1-2, with D perhaps TRBD1 (5 bases). This specimen was CD4+ or CD8+ T cells sorted from blood, taken in a trial of the OX40 agonist ivuxolimab. The CDR3 loop reads CASSPGVGRGYTF. The CDR3 bases are TGTGCCAGCAGTCCGGGGGTCGGTCGAGGCTACACCTTC.